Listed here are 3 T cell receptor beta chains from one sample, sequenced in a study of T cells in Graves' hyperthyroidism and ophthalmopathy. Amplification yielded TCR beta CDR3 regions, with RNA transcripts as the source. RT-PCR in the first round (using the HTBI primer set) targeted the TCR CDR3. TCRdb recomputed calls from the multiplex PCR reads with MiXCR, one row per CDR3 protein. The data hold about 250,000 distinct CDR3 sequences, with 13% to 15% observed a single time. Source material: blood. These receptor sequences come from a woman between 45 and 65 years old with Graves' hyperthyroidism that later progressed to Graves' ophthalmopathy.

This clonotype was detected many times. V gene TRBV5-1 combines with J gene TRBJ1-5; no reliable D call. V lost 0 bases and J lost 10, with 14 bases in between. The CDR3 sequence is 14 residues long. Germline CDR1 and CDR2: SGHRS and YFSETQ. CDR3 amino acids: CASSLDPTSNPQHF. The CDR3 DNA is TGCGCCAGCAGCTTGGACCCGACGAGTAATCCCCAGCATTTT.

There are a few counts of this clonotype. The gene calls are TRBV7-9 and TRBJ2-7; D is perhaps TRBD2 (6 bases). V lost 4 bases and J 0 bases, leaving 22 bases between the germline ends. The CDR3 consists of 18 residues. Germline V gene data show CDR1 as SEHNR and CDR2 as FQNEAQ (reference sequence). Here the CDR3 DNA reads TGTGCCAGCAGCTCGGGACTTACCTACTCATTTGCCTCCTACGAGCAGTACTTC. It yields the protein CASSSGLTYSFASYEQYF.

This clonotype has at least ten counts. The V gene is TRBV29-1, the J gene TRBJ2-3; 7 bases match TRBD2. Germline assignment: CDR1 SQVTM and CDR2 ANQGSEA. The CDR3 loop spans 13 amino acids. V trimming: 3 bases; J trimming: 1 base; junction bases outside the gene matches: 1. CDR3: CSVEAGGTDTQYF. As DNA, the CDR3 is TGCAGCGTTGAGGCGGGGGGCACAGATACGCAGTATTTT.